This T cell receptor (beta chain) was profiled in a study of blood T cells in healthy people across ages. Regarding the study as a whole: Diversity estimates from one million T cells were considered underestimates.

For the second PCR, which ran for roughly 7 to 11 cycles, a sample-barcoded 5' primer and a J-beta primer mix were used. Every cDNA molecule carried a tag from a template-switch adaptor bearing 12 random nucleotides. One entry per CDR3 protein, called by TCRdb with MiXCR from the 5' RACE reads. The repertoire holds about 800,000 distinct CDR3 sequences, with 20% to 25% as singletons. Trimming at V came to 3 bases and at J to 3 bases, leaving 5 bases not matched to a gene. The CDR3 consists of 15 residues. From germline, CDR1 is KGHDR and CDR2 SFDVKD. Only a few counts were recorded for this clonotype. What it recognizes is unknown. The sample was also reused in another study, on T cells of mothers and their children. That publication notes: Both sample barcodes and 2-4 random nucleotides came from the M1S primer of the second PCR.

The sample consisted of blood. This chain links TRBV24-1 with TRBJ2-5; 8 bases map to TRBD2. The TCR comes from a boy between 10 and 17 years old in good health. Here the CDR3 DNA reads TGTGCCACCAGTGATGTAAGCGGGGGTAAAGAGACCCAGTACTTC. This gives the protein CATSDVSGGKETQYF.